One sample yielded the 23 T cell receptor beta chains listed below, sequenced in a study of blood T cell repertoires in COVID-19. TCRdb's table, derived via immunoSEQ multiplex PCR, lists solely in-frame clones and lacks some. The sample contains 200,000 to 300,000 clones, approximately 88% of which appear only once. The specimen was PBMCs or T cells enriched from blood (not recorded which). The origin of the receptors is a woman between 35 and 50 years old with acute COVID-19.

This chain joins TRBV14 and TRBJ1-6; D possibly corresponds to TRBD1 (5 bases). V was pared by 4 bases and J by 6 bases, with 13 bases between. Germline V lookup: CDR1 SGHDN, CDR2 FVKESK. The CDR3 runs to 15 residues. The DNA for the CDR3 is TGTGCCAGCAGCCTTCCCTTGGGGCCTAATTCACCCCTCCACTTT. It translates to CASSLPLGPNSPLHF.

The chain's CDR3 is CASRIAGGTTDTQYF. Written as DNA, the CDR3 is TGTGCCAGCCGAATAGCGGGAGGAACGACAGATACGCAGTATTTT. The V gene is TRBV6-5, the J gene TRBJ2-3; 10 bases map to TRBD2. V shed 8 bases, J shed 3 bases, and the junction held 8 bases outside the gene matches. CDR1 and CDR2 from the germline V gene are MNHEY and SVGAGI. The CDR3 length is 15 residues.

V usage is TRBV4-2 and J usage is TRBJ1-2; 7 bases fit TRBD1. Trimming took 2 bases from V and 5 from J; bases not matched to a gene: 2. Germline-derived CDR1 and CDR2 are LGHNA and YNFKEQ. CDR3 length: 13 residues. DNA for the CDR3: TGTGCCAGCAGCCAACAGGGGGATTATGGCTACACCTTC. Protein: CASSQQGDYGYTF.

Comments on this clone: Other DNA sequences in this specimen translate into the identical CDR3. The gene calls are TRBV7-6 and TRBJ2-3, with TRBD2 identical over 9 bases. After removal of 1 base from V and 2 bases from J, the junction contained 4 bases not matched to a gene. CDR3 length equals 16 residues. Germline V gene data show CDR1 as SGHVS and CDR2 as FNYEAQ. The CDR3 DNA sequence: TGTGCCAGCAGCTTAGGTACTAGCGGGCCCACAGATACGCAGTATTTT. It specifies CASSLGTSGPTDTQYF.

V gene TRBV5-4 combines with J gene TRBJ1-1; D call uncertain. The CDR3 totals 13 residues. Per germline, CDR1 SGHNT and CDR2 YYREEE (reference sequence). Trimming stripped 0 bases from V and 4 bases from J, with 7 bases between. DNA for the CDR3: TGTGCCAGCAGCTTGGGACCGGGCACTGAAGCTTTCTTT. Its protein is CASSLGPGTEAFF. Together with reference TRBV5-4 and TRBJ1-1, the CDR3 gives the full variable domain: ETGVTQSPTHLIKTRGQQVTLRCSSQSGHNTVSWYQQALGQGPQFIFQYYREEENGRGNFPPRFSGLQFPNYSSELNVNALELDDSALYLCASSLGPGTEAFFGQGTRLTVV.

The chain carries TRBV7-2 and TRBJ2-1; 7 bases match TRBD2. Germline assignment: CDR1 SGHTA and CDR2 FQGNSA. The CDR3 consists of 17 residues. With V trimmed by 5 bases and J by 1 base, 11 bases remained unmatched. CDR3 in amino acids: CASSPQAGGGSYNEQFF. CDR3 in DNA: TGTGCCAGCAGCCCTCAGGCTGGGGGGGGGTCCTACAATGAGCAGTTCTTC.

About this clone itself: The sample contains more than one DNA sequence encoding this CDR3. This sequence joins TRBV18 and TRBJ2-3; 9 nucleotides match TRBD1. V lost 3 bases and J lost 2; bases outside the gene matches: 3. Germline values: CDR1 KGHSH, CDR2 LQKENI. The CDR3 is 15 residues long. CDR3 sequence: CASSPGQGITDTQYF. CDR3 coding DNA: TGTGCCAGCTCACCCGGACAGGGGATCACAGATACGCAGTATTTT.

The J gene is TRBJ2-1, the V gene TRBV4-2; 7 bases align to TRBD2. The CDR3 runs 17 residues. Germline-derived CDR1 and CDR2 are LGHNA and YNFKEQ. J was trimmed by 0 bases and V by 0 bases; bases with no gene match: 5. This chain's CDR3 is CASSQDFGGGSYNEQFF. Written as DNA, the CDR3 is TGTGCCAGCAGCCAAGATTTTGGGGGGGGCTCCTACAATGAGCAGTTCTTC.

This clone was picked up one time. J is TRBJ2-7 and V is TRBV4-1; 8 positions match TRBD1. Germline trimming cut 2 bases from V and 3 bases from J; bases unmatched to any gene: 0. The CDR3 length is 13 residues. CDR1 and CDR2 from the germline V gene are MGHRA and YSYEKL. This CDR3 is CASSQTGGYEQYF. In DNA, the CDR3 is TGCGCCAGCAGCCAAACAGGGGGCTACGAGCAGTACTTC.

This chain connects TRBV5-6 to TRBJ1-3, with 8 bases aligning to TRBD1. V dropped 2 bases and J dropped 2; count of bases not matched to a gene: 3. Germline loops: CDR1 SGHDT, CDR2 YYEEEE. This CDR3 is 15 amino acids long. Here the CDR3 reads CASSFGTGAGNTIYF. DNA for the CDR3: TGTGCCAGCAGCTTTGGGACAGGTGCTGGAAACACCATATATTTT.

The chain recombines TRBV6-5 with TRBJ1-3; possibly TRBD1 for D (6 bases). CDR3 length: 14 amino acids. The V end lost 5 bases, the J end lost 4 bases, and 12 bases lay between the germline ends. CDR1 MNHEY and CDR2 SVGAGI come from the germline V gene. DNA for the CDR3: TGTGCCAGCAGTACAGGGATGGAAGGAAACACCATATATTTT. Its translation: CASSTGMEGNTIYF.

The chain uses TRBV5-1 and TRBJ2-1; 10 bases match TRBD1. V shed 4 bases and J 10 bases; nucleotides not matched to a gene: 8. There are 14 residues in the CDR3. Germline loops: CDR1 SGHRS, CDR2 YFSETQ. The CDR3 is CASSPRTGGGEQFF. The CDR3 nucleotides are TGCGCCAGCAGCCCACGGACAGGGGGAGGGGAGCAGTTCTTC.

V usage is TRBV6-5 and J usage is TRBJ2-7; TRBD2 agrees at 9 bases. CDR1 and CDR2 from the germline V gene are MNHEY and SVGAGI. This CDR3 region has 14 residues. The V and J ends lost 5 bases and 6 bases, in that order; junction bases with no gene match: 8. The CDR3 sequence: CASSTGGGASEQYF. The CDR3 DNA sequence: TGTGCCAGCAGTACGGGCGGGGGGGCGTCCGAGCAGTACTTC.

The genes are TRBV19 and TRBJ1-4; D gene unclear. V lost 4 bases and J lost 4, with 22 bases in between. Per germline, CDR1 LNHDA and CDR2 SQIVND (reference sequence). The CDR3 totals 18 residues. The CDR3 loop is CASSSLQKTQKVNEKLFF. CDR3 nucleotides: TGTGCCAGTAGTAGCTTACAGAAAACTCAAAAAGTTAATGAAAAACTGTTTTTT.

The V and J genes are TRBV18 and TRBJ1-6, with 8 bases matching TRBD1. CDR3 length: 14 amino acids. J gave up 6 bases and V 6 bases, and 4 bases lay outside the gene matches. Germline CDR1 KGHSH, CDR2 LQKENI. CDR3 residues: CASSEQGGNSPLHF. The CDR3 DNA is TGTGCCAGCTCTGAACAGGGGGGTAATTCACCCCTCCACTTT.

This chain connects TRBV6-5 to TRBJ1-4, with TRBD1 identical over 7 bases. The CDR3 length is 15 residues. Germline V gene data show CDR1 as MNHEY and CDR2 as SVGAGI. The V gene end was trimmed by 5 bases and the J gene end by 6 bases; junction bases not matched to a gene: 9. The CDR3 region is CASSRKTGTHEKLFF. For the CDR3, the DNA is TGTGCCAGCAGTCGGAAGACAGGGACCCATGAAAAACTGTTTTTT.

V gene TRBV4-2 combines with J gene TRBJ1-5; a possible D gene is TRBD1 (5 bases). Deletions cut 0 bases from V and 2 bases from J, with 14 bases between. The CDR3 extends over 17 amino acids. Per germline, CDR1 LGHNA and CDR2 YNFKEQ. For the CDR3, the DNA is TGTGCCAGCAGCCAAGAAGAAGGGGCTTTGGGCAATCAGCCCCAGCATTTT. Protein product: CASSQEEGALGNQPQHF.

This sequence joins TRBV6-5 and TRBJ1-2; D perhaps matches TRBD1 (6 bases). The V and J ends lost 6 bases and 6 bases respectively, with 11 bases between them. The CDR3 length is 12 residues. The V gene's germline CDR1 is MNHEY and CDR2 SVGAGI. The CDR3 sequence: CASSSKGDGYTF. CDR3 nucleotides: TGTGCCAGCAGCTCTAAGGGGGATGGCTACACCTTC.

The gene calls are TRBV7-9 and TRBJ2-1, with 10 bases matching TRBD2. The CDR3 spans 17 residues. V trimming: 5 bases; J trimming: 7 bases; junction bases outside the gene matches: 14. From germline, CDR1 is SEHNR and CDR2 FQNEAQ (reference sequence). The CDR3 nucleotides are TGTGCCAGCAGCCTCGAACAACTAGCGGGACTTGCAAATGAGCAGTTCTTC. Translation gives CASSLEQLAGLANEQFF. Drawing the rest from reference TRBV7-9 and TRBJ2-1, the complete variable domain is DTGVSQNPRHKITKRGQNVTFRCDPISEHNRLYWYRQTLGQGPEFLTYFQNEAQLEKSRLLSDRFSAERPKGSFSTLEIQRTEQGDSAMYLCASSLEQLAGLANEQFFGPGTRLTVL.

The J gene is TRBJ2-2, the V gene TRBV15; 10 nucleotides agree with TRBD2. This CDR3 is built from 17 residues. Trimming cost V 4 bases and J 2 bases; bases outside gene matches: 7. Germline V gene sequence: CDR1 LNHNV, CDR2 YYDKDF (reference sequence). In DNA, the CDR3 is TGTGCCACCAGCACCTATAGCGGGGGGCAAAACACCGGGGAGCTGTTTTTT. It specifies CATSTYSGGQNTGELFF.

This chain connects TRBV9 to TRBJ2-3, with a weak D call TRBD2 (6 bases). The CDR3 loop spans 16 amino acids. Germline CDR1 and CDR2: SGDLS and YYNGEE. V was shortened by 4 bases and J by 4 bases, with 19 bases between the two germline ends. CDR3 sequence: CASSQRGSGQPDTQYF. CDR3 nucleotides: TGTGCCAGCAGCCAACGGGGGTCAGGGCAGCCAGATACGCAGTATTTT.

V is TRBV6-5 and J is TRBJ1-1, with 7 bases lining up with TRBD1. Germline-derived CDR1 and CDR2 are MNHEY and SVGAGI. After removal of 6 bases from V and 11 bases from J, the junction contained 9 bases not matched to a gene. The CDR3 extends over 12 amino acids. The CDR3 region has the DNA TGTGCCAGCAGGAGAATGACAGGGAGTGCTTTCTTT. It codes for CASRRMTGSAFF.

The CDR3 spells CASSLQDRGYGYTF. For the CDR3, the DNA is TGTGCCAGCAGTTTACAGGACAGGGGCTATGGCTACACCTTC. The chain recombines TRBV28 with TRBJ1-2, with 9 positions matching TRBD1. Germline V gene data show CDR1 as MDHEN and CDR2 as SYDVKM. The CDR3 spans 14 residues. Losses at the gene ends were 2 bases for V and 4 bases for J; bases not matched to a gene: 2.